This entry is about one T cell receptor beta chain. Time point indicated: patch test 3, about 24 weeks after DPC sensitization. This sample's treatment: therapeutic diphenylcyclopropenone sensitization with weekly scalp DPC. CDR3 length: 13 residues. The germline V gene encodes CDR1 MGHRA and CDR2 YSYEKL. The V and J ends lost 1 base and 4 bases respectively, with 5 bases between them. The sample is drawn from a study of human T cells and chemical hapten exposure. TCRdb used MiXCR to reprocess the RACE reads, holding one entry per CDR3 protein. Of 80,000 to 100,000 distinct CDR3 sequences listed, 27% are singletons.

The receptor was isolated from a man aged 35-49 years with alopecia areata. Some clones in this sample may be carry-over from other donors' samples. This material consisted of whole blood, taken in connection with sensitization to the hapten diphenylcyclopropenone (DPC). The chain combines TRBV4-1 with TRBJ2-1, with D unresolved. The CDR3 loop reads CASSQAGYNEQFF. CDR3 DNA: TGCGCCAGCAGCCAAGCAGGTTACAATGAGCAGTTCTTC.